A single sample gave rise to the 30 T cell receptor beta chains below, sequenced in a study of radiation and T cells in renal cell carcinoma. Time point given: blood 2 weeks post-SBRT. As to treatment: 15 Gy SBRT to primary tumor, nephrectomy 4 weeks later. Only in-frame clones appear in the TCRdb table, and some are missing; sequencing was by immunoSEQ multiplex PCR. The table records 65,000 to 80,000 clones, around 85% of them present only once. The sequencing here drew on blood, taken from a patient whose treatment included radiotherapy and nephrectomy. These receptors all stem from a woman aged 50 to 60 with renal cell carcinoma.

This sequence joins TRBV6-5 and TRBJ2-5; unclear D gene. Judging by the DNA end, TRBJ2-7 fits better; the J call may be wrong. The CDR3 totals 14 residues. Germline V gene lookup returns CDR1 MNHEY and CDR2 SVGAGI. The CDR3 nucleotides read TGTGCCAGCAGTTACTCGATGGGGTCCCACGAGCAGTACTTC. As protein: CASSYSMGSHEQYF.

V usage is TRBV30 and J usage is TRBJ2-1, with D possibly called TRBD1 or TRBD2 (5 bases each). The CDR3 contains 13 residues. Germline-derived CDR1 and CDR2 are GTSNPN and SVGIG (reference sequence). V shed 5 bases and J shed 8 bases, with 16 bases lying between them. In nucleotides, the CDR3 is TGTGCCTGGCTTGGGGGAGACTCCGATGAGCAGTTCTTC. It yields the protein CAWLGGDSDEQFF.

The genes are TRBV5-6 and TRBJ1-2; maybe TRBD1 (5 bases). The CDR3 has 14 residues. Germline V lookup: CDR1 SGHDT, CDR2 YYEEEE. The V end lost 4 bases, the J end lost 4 bases, and 14 bases lay between the germline ends. The CDR3 nucleotides are TGTGCCAGCAGCCCGGGCGGGACTTCCTATGGCTACACCTTC. Amino acid sequence: CASSPGGTSYGYTF. Combining the CDR3 with reference TRBV5-6 and TRBJ1-2 gives the whole variable domain DAGVTQSPTHLIKTRGQQVTLRCSPKSGHDTVSWYQQALGQGPQFIFQYYEEEERQRGNFPDRFSGHQFPNYSSELNVNALLLGDSALYLCASSPGGTSYGYTFGSGTRLTVV.

The genes are TRBV19 and TRBJ1-1; perhaps TRBD1 as D (5 bases). From germline, CDR1 is LNHDA and CDR2 SQIVND (reference sequence). The CDR3 sequence is 16 residues long. Trimming shortened V by 7 bases and J by 0 bases, and 18 bases separated the two germline ends. The CDR3 sequence: CASTPGTPVMNTEAFF. Here the CDR3 DNA reads TGTGCCAGTACCCCCGGGACTCCAGTTATGAACACTGAAGCTTTCTTT.

This rearrangement joins TRBV19 to TRBJ1-5; D is possibly TRBD1 (6 bases). V was cut by 7 bases and J by 7 bases, with 17 bases left in between. The CDR3 length is 14 residues. CDR1 and CDR2 (germline): LNHDA, SQIVND (reference sequence). The CDR3 sequence: CASKEQGHGQPQHF. In DNA form, the CDR3 reads TGTGCCAGTAAAGAACAGGGACATGGGCAGCCCCAGCATTTT.

This clone was detected once. This chain joins TRBV2 and TRBJ1-5; D is perhaps TRBD1 (6 bases). Germline values: CDR1 SNHLY, CDR2 FYNNEI. The V end was cut by 6 bases, the J end by 0 bases, with 21 bases between. This CDR3 is 18 amino acids long. The CDR3 loop is CASSKEGGGGRSNQPQHF. The CDR3 region has the DNA TGTGCCAGCAGCAAAGAAGGGGGAGGAGGACGTAGCAATCAGCCCCAGCATTTT.

The rearrangement uses TRBV19 and TRBJ2-3; 9 bases align to TRBD2. The CDR3 runs 17 residues. Per the germline V gene, CDR1 is LNHDA and CDR2 is SQIVND (reference sequence). The J segment lost 0 bases and the V segment lost 4 bases, leaving 8 bases of the junction unmatched. The CDR3 sequence is CASSSRTSATSTDTQYF. The CDR3 coding sequence is TGTGCCAGTAGTAGCAGGACTAGCGCCACTAGCACAGATACGCAGTATTTT.

The rearrangement links TRBV18 to TRBJ1-4, with D possibly being TRBD1 (5 bases). V lost 3 bases and J lost 5, with 16 bases in between. CDR1 and CDR2 from the germline V gene are KGHSH and LQKENI. The CDR3 sequence is 16 residues long. CDR3 region: CASSPFMPRGNEKLFF. CDR3 bases: TGTGCCAGCTCACCTTTTATGCCTCGGGGCAATGAAAAACTGTTTTTT.

The chain combines TRBV19 with TRBJ1-4; TRBD1 matches at 8 bases. Losses at the gene ends were 6 bases for V and 5 bases for J; bases not matched to a gene: 11. From germline, CDR1 is LNHDA and CDR2 SQIVND (reference sequence). The CDR3 is made up of 16 amino acids. CDR3 protein: CASRQTPGQENEKLFF. The DNA for the CDR3 is TGTGCCAGTAGACAAACCCCGGGACAGGAGAATGAAAAACTGTTTTTT.

The rearrangement joins TRBV7-7 to TRBJ2-3; perhaps TRBD2 as D (5 bases). CDR1 is SSHAT and CDR2 is FNYEAQ in the germline V gene (reference sequence). V was clipped by 5 bases and J by 0 bases, with 15 bases between them. The CDR3 runs 16 residues. Written as DNA, the CDR3 is TGTGCCAGCAGCCCCGGACTTTCCACTAGCACAGATACGCAGTATTTT. Translation gives CASSPGLSTSTDTQYF.

V gene TRBV7-2 combines with J gene TRBJ1-3; D is uncertain. The CDR3 is 14 residues long. Looked up from germline, CDR1 is SGHTA and CDR2 is FQGNSA. V gave up 5 bases and J gave up 2 bases, with 10 bases separating them. CDR3: CASSPPGTGNTIYF. The CDR3 DNA is TGTGCCAGCAGCCCCCCGGGGACTGGAAACACCATATATTTT.

The chain recombines TRBV5-1 with TRBJ2-5, with 8 bases that match TRBD2. V shed 1 base, J shed 1 base, and the junction held 3 bases outside the gene matches. This CDR3 contains 15 residues. Per the germline V gene, CDR1 is SGHRS and CDR2 is YFSETQ. CDR3 DNA sequence: TGCGCCAGCAGCTTGAACCTAGCGGGCCAAGAGACCCAGTACTTC. It encodes CASSLNLAGQETQYF.

The genes are TRBV9 and TRBJ1-1; a possible D gene is TRBD1 (5 bases). V dropped 0 bases and J dropped 3 bases, with 12 bases sitting between them. This CDR3 region has 15 residues. Germline V gene lookup returns CDR1 SGDLS and CDR2 YYNGEE. The CDR3 DNA reads TGTGCCAGCAGCGTAGGGTCAGGGTGGCACACTGAAGCTTTCTTT. This translates into CASSVGSGWHTEAFF.

The chain carries TRBV5-1 and TRBJ2-7, with TRBD1 as a possible D gene (5 bases). Germline-derived CDR1 and CDR2 are SGHRS and YFSETQ. The CDR3 is 14 residues long. The ends were cut back, 0 bases at V and 4 bases at J, with 11 bases in the middle. The CDR3 loop is CASSLVRVDYEQYF. The CDR3 nucleotides are TGCGCCAGCAGCTTGGTCAGGGTGGATTACGAGCAGTACTTC.

CDR3 sequence: CATSRSSGGGHNEQFF. In DNA form, the CDR3 reads TGTGCCACCAGCAGAAGTAGCGGTGGGGGACACAATGAGCAGTTCTTC. The chain joins TRBV15 to TRBJ2-1; D is perhaps TRBD2 (6 bases). The CDR3 contains 16 residues. With 2 bases removed from V and 5 bases from J, the gap between germline ends came to 16 bases. Germline CDR1 is LNHNV and CDR2 is YYDKDF (reference sequence).

This rearrangement joins TRBV6-5 to TRBJ2-3; either TRBD1 or TRBD2 may supply D (6 bases each). The CDR3 runs 16 residues. Germline CDR1 reads MNHEY; CDR2 reads SVGAGI. V was shortened by 2 bases and J by 6 bases, with 18 bases between the two germline ends. CDR3 sequence reads: CASSYGVRGGSDTQYF. CDR3 DNA sequence: TGTGCCAGCAGTTACGGTGTCAGGGGAGGATCGGATACGCAGTATTTT.

This clone occurred a few times. The chain joins TRBV7-9 to TRBJ1-2; D uncertain. V lost 11 bases to trimming and J lost 2 bases, with 21 bases between them. CDR3 length: 15 amino acids. Germline V gene sequence: CDR1 SEHNR, CDR2 FQNEAQ (reference sequence). The CDR3: CAQQLITVANYGYTF. The CDR3 nucleotides are TGTGCCCAGCAGCTTATTACGGTAGCGAACTATGGCTACACCTTC.

V is TRBV4-3 and J is TRBJ1-1; tentative D call: TRBD1 (6 bases). This CDR3 region has 15 residues. CDR1 LGHNA and CDR2 YSLEER come from the germline V gene. V lost 1 base, J lost 4 bases, and 13 bases lay in between. The CDR3, as DNA: TGCGCCAGCAGCCAAGGAAGGGGAGGGGGCACTGAAGCTTTCTTT. It codes for CASSQGRGGGTEAFF.

The rearrangement links TRBV28 to TRBJ2-7; a possible D gene is TRBD1 (5 bases). This CDR3 is built from 14 residues. Trimming left V 3 bases short and J 4 bases short, with 13 bases between. Looked up from germline, CDR1 is MDHEN and CDR2 is SYDVKM. CDR3 protein: CASSFGRVGYEQYF. As DNA, the CDR3 is TGTGCCAGCAGTTTCGGCAGGGTGGGGTACGAGCAGTACTTC.

The chain uses TRBV6-4 and TRBJ2-6, with 9 bases that match TRBD2. The CDR3 contains 17 residues. Germline V CDR1 and CDR2: MRHNA, SNTAGT. V lost 7 bases, J lost 0 bases, and 7 bases stayed unmatched. The CDR3 region has the DNA TGTGCCAGCACTCCGACTAGCGGAGGCTCTGGGGCCAACGTCCTGACTTTC. Protein sequence: CASTPTSGGSGANVLTF.

The rearrangement uses TRBV11-1 and TRBJ2-7; 7 bases are a match to TRBD1. The CDR3 sequence is 14 residues long. V gave up 4 bases and J gave up 0 bases; unmatched junction bases: 3. Germline-derived CDR1 and CDR2 are SGHAT and FQDESV (reference sequence). The CDR3 spells CASSSDRVSYEQYF. The CDR3 DNA reads TGTGCCAGCAGCTCAGACAGGGTCTCCTACGAGCAGTACTTC.

The chain combines TRBV4-1 with TRBJ2-1, with 9 bases lining up with TRBD2. The germline CDR1 and CDR2 sequences are MGHRA and YSYEKL. The CDR3 sequence is 17 residues long. Trimming cost V 0 bases and J 3 bases; bases outside gene matches: 6. CDR3 DNA: TGCGCCAGCAGCCAAGATACAGCTAGCGGGGACTACAATGAGCAGTTCTTC. Translation: CASSQDTASGDYNEQFF.

CDR3 bases: TGTGCCAGCAGCTTATTAGGGGGGGAGACCCAGTACTTC. Its translation: CASSLLGGETQYF. This chain uses TRBV7-9 with TRBJ2-5; D tentatively fits TRBD1 or TRBD2 (6 bases each). CDR3 length: 13 residues. Germline loops: CDR1 SEHNR, CDR2 FQNEAQ (reference sequence). V was clipped by 2 bases and J by 5 bases, with 9 bases between them.

The chain employs TRBV4-3 and TRBJ2-3; TRBD1 matches at 9 bases. This CDR3 region has 20 residues. CDR1 is LGHNA, CDR2 YSLEER, per germline. With V trimmed by 0 bases and J by 0 bases, 13 bases remained unmatched. The CDR3 DNA reads as TGCGCCAGCAGCCAAGACATCGCGATTACGGGACAGGGCAGCACAGATACGCAGTATTTT. Its protein is CASSQDIAITGQGSTDTQYF.

The chain combines TRBV9 with TRBJ2-4; D is ambiguous. Germline lookup yields CDR1 SGDLS and CDR2 YYNGEE. The CDR3 sequence is 16 residues long. V was cut by 1 base and J by 2 bases, with 13 bases left in between. The CDR3 DNA reads TGTGCCAGCAGCGTAACTCCCCTAGATTCCAAAAACATTCAGTACTTC. The encoded protein is CASSVTPLDSKNIQYF.

The chain carries TRBV6-1 and TRBJ2-3; maybe TRBD1 (6 bases). This CDR3 has 15 amino acids. CDR1 and CDR2 from the germline V gene are MNHNS and SASEGT. V was pared by 4 bases and J by 0 bases, with 11 bases between. The CDR3 sequence: CASSAGVGSTDTQYF. The CDR3 region has the DNA TGTGCCAGCAGTGCAGGGGTGGGGAGCACAGATACGCAGTATTTT.

The chain employs TRBV9 and TRBJ2-5; D is ambiguous. V was cut by 0 bases and J by 5 bases, with 8 bases left in between. CDR1 and CDR2 from the germline V gene are SGDLS and YYNGEE. CDR3 size: 13 residues. CDR3 region: CASSVGALETQYF. CDR3 nucleotides: TGTGCCAGCAGCGTAGGGGCCCTGGAGACCCAGTACTTC.

This clone has just one count. J is TRBJ2-5 and V is TRBV5-4; TRBD1 is a possible D gene (6 bases). The DNA end is a closer match to TRBJ2-7, so the J assignment may be wrong. CDR1 is SGHNT and CDR2 is YYREEE in the germline V gene (reference sequence). The CDR3 loop spans 15 amino acids. CDR3 sequence reads: CASSLLKTGSYEQYF. The DNA of the CDR3 is TGTGCCAGCAGCTTACTGAAGACAGGATCCTACGAGCAGTACTTC.

This clone appeared once. The chain combines TRBV5-4 with TRBJ2-2; D is possibly TRBD1 or TRBD2 (5 bases each). CDR3 size: 14 residues. V lost 6 bases and J 5 bases, leaving 14 bases between the germline ends. CDR1 and CDR2 from the germline V gene are SGHNT and YYREEE (reference sequence). The CDR3, as DNA: TGTGCCAGCACTACTGTGGGACGGACCGGGGAGCTGTTTTTT. Translating gives CASTTVGRTGELFF.

The chain couples TRBV15 to TRBJ2-2; tentatively, D is TRBD1 (6 bases). The germline CDR1 and CDR2 sequences are LNHNV and YYDKDF (reference sequence). V was pared by 5 bases and J by 5 bases, with 12 bases between. This CDR3 has 14 residues. The CDR3 loop reads CATSANDRTGELFF. The CDR3 DNA is TGTGCCACCAGCGCAAACGACAGGACCGGGGAGCTGTTTTTT.